The 28 T cell receptor beta chains presented below share a single source sample, sequenced in a study of identical twins (dated by TCRdb to 2016 to 2018). The library was obtained by 5' RACE. This sample was sequenced with an Illumina HiSeq 2000. TCRdb trimmed the raw reads at Q25, called clones with MiXCR and kept productive beta chains. Identical CDR3 protein sequences are pooled into one entry, listed with their most common genes and DNA. In all, the sample holds approximately 190,000 distinct CDR3 sequences, and 15% to 20% of those were seen once. The ten largest clones capture 40% of the sample. Separately, the same data were catalogued under a study of T cells expressing NK-cell markers.

Material: CD8+ T cells sorted from blood. These receptors were obtained from a woman between 18 and 29 years old in good health.

This CDR3 reads CASGSRLDYEQYF. Written as DNA, the CDR3 is TGTGCTAGTGGTTCCCGACTAGACTACGAGCAGTACTTC. The chain carries TRBV12-5 and TRBJ2-7, with TRBD2 as a possible D gene (6 bases). The germline CDR1 and CDR2 sequences are LGHNT and FRNRAP. V was trimmed by 4 bases and J by 3 bases, leaving 10 bases between them. This CDR3 is 13 amino acids long.

The rearrangement uses TRBV19 and TRBJ2-7; D is unclear. The CDR3 loop spans 14 amino acids. The germline V gene encodes CDR1 LNHDA and CDR2 SQIVND (reference sequence). V shed 2 bases and J shed 4 bases, with 12 bases lying between them. CDR3 loop: CASSISLSPYEQYF. CDR3 bases: TGTGCCAGTAGTATATCATTATCGCCGTACGAGCAGTACTTC.

This clonotype was recorded a few times. The chain recombines TRBV15 with TRBJ2-7; 8 bases map to TRBD1. V was pared by 3 bases and J by 3 bases, with 7 bases of the junction left unmatched. CDR1 is LNHNV and CDR2 is YYDKDF in the germline V gene (reference sequence). This CDR3 has 15 amino acids. The chain's CDR3 is CATSSPDRGIYEQYF. DNA of the CDR3: TGTGCCACCAGCAGCCCCGACAGGGGAATCTACGAGCAGTACTTC. The complete variable domain, with remaining parts taken from reference TRBV15 and TRBJ2-7, reads DAMVIQNPRYQVTQFGKPVTLSCSQTLNHNVMYWYQQKSSQAPKLLFHYYDKDFNNEADTPDNFQSRRPNTSFCFLDIRSPGLGDTAMYLCATSSPDRGIYEQYFGPGTRLTVT.

The J gene is TRBJ2-1, the V gene TRBV20-1; D remains ambiguous. This CDR3 region has 14 residues. V lost 0 bases and J 6 bases, leaving 12 bases between the germline ends. CDR1 DFQATT and CDR2 SNEGSKA come from the germline V gene (reference sequence). CDR3 in amino acids: CSARDVRTINEQFF. DNA for the CDR3: TGCAGTGCTAGAGATGTGAGGACGATCAATGAGCAGTTCTTC.

This clonotype was counted a few times. J is TRBJ2-1 and V is TRBV14; D is possibly TRBD1 (5 bases). From germline, CDR1 is SGHDN and CDR2 FVKESK. V lost 3 bases to trimming and J lost 7 bases, with 13 bases between them. The CDR3 runs 14 residues. The CDR3 bases are TGTGCCAGCAGCCAGGTGACAGCTGGTAATGAGCAGTTCTTC. Translated, it gives CASSQVTAGNEQFF.

There are many counts of this clonotype. This rearrangement joins TRBV4-1 to TRBJ2-7, with no clear D. V shed 8 bases and J shed 1 base, with 12 bases lying between them. The CDR3 spans 13 residues. Germline CDR1 MGHRA, CDR2 YSYEKL. The CDR3 coding sequence is TGCGCCAGCCGTGGTATCGCGTCCTACGAGCAGTACTTC. Translation gives CASRGIASYEQYF.

V gene TRBV15 combines with J gene TRBJ2-4; D is unresolved. Germline assignment: CDR1 LNHNV and CDR2 YYDKDF (reference sequence). The CDR3 loop spans 17 amino acids. Trimming took off 5 bases at V and 0 bases at J, with 17 bases between the two ends. CDR3 sequence: CATSPASLYLAKNIQYF. The CDR3 DNA follows: TGTGCCACCAGCCCCGCCTCCTTGTATCTAGCCAAAAACATTCAGTACTTC.

This clonotype turned up a few times. V usage is TRBV7-8 and J usage is TRBJ2-1; 7 bases agree with TRBD1. The CDR3 length is 13 residues. Germline V gene lookup returns CDR1 SGHVS and CDR2 FQNEAQ. V was clipped by 4 bases and J by 8 bases; unmatched bases: 5. The CDR3 loop is CASSSRQGYEQFF. CDR3 nucleotides: TGTGCCAGCAGCTCTAGACAGGGCTATGAGCAGTTCTTC.

This sequence joins TRBV3-1 and TRBJ2-5; 9 bases agree with TRBD2. V trimming: 4 bases; J trimming: 3 bases; junction bases outside the gene matches: 24. CDR1 is LGHDT and CDR2 is YNNKEL in the germline V gene (reference sequence). The CDR3 loop spans 21 amino acids. DNA for the CDR3: TGTGCCAGCAGCCTAAAGGAGAGCGGGGGGCATACTGCGCGCCAGAAAGAGACCCAGTACTTC. Amino acid sequence: CASSLKESGGHTARQKETQYF.

This clonotype was found a few times. The genes are TRBV7-2 and TRBJ2-7, with D maybe TRBD2 (5 bases). This CDR3 has 11 residues. Germline V gives CDR1 SGHTA, CDR2 FQGNSA. Deletions cut 2 bases from V and 7 bases from J, with 6 bases between. The DNA for the CDR3 is TGTGCCAGCAGCTTATTAGCGGAGCAGTACTTC. This translates into CASSLLAEQYF.

This clonotype was detected only a few times. V usage is TRBV20-1 and J usage is TRBJ2-1, with TRBD2 matching over 10 bases. The CDR3 loop spans 19 amino acids. V shed 0 bases, J shed 2 bases, and the junction held 13 bases outside the gene matches. Germline V gene lookup returns CDR1 DFQATT and CDR2 SNEGSKA (reference sequence). Here the CDR3 DNA reads TGCAGTGCTAGAGATCAGGCGCTAGCGGGAGTGGTAGCCTACAATGAGCAGTTCTTC. As protein: CSARDQALAGVVAYNEQFF.

This clonotype was picked up a small number of times. The chain recombines TRBV29-1 with TRBJ2-5; 7 positions match TRBD1. The length of the CDR3 is 14 residues. Germline V gene lookup returns CDR1 SQVTM and CDR2 ANQGSEA. Trimming at V came to 7 bases and at J to 2 bases, leaving 10 bases not matched to a gene. CDR3 region: CSAARPGQQETQYF. The CDR3 nucleotides read TGCAGCGCTGCCAGACCGGGACAGCAAGAGACCCAGTACTTC.

The table lists this clonotype with many counts. The chain combines TRBV5-1 with TRBJ2-7; possibly TRBD2 for D (6 bases). Trimming stripped 4 bases from V and 5 bases from J, with 10 bases between. Germline CDR1 and CDR2: SGHRS and YFSETQ. This CDR3 has 12 residues. The CDR3 DNA is TGCGCCAGCAGCGCTCGACTAGACGAGCAGTACTTC. This gives the protein CASSARLDEQYF.

This clonotype showed up many times. The genes are TRBV7-6 and TRBJ1-1; 9 positions match TRBD1. The CDR3 has 16 amino acids. J gave up 4 bases and V 4 bases, and 10 bases lay outside the gene matches. Germline V gene lookup returns CDR1 SGHVS and CDR2 FNYEAQ. The CDR3 DNA follows: TGTGCCAGCAGCTCGGGACAGGGAATGTCGGGCACTGAAGCTTTCTTT. Its translation is CASSSGQGMSGTEAFF.

This clonotype turned up a few times. The chain has TRBV11-2 and TRBJ2-1, with a tentative D call TRBD2 (6 bases). Germline V gives CDR1 SGHAT, CDR2 FQNNGV. The CDR3 is made up of 18 amino acids. V shed 2 bases and J shed 8 bases, with 25 bases lying between them. DNA of the CDR3: TGTGCCAGCAGCTTATACCCGGGATGGAAGGAGGGTGGGGATGAGCAGTTCTTC. Amino acid sequence: CASSLYPGWKEGGDEQFF.

A few counts support this clonotype. V is TRBV5-6 and J is TRBJ2-1, with 15 bases matching TRBD2. CDR3 length equals 18 residues. After removal of 2 bases from V and 12 bases from J, the junction contained 15 bases not matched to a gene. CDR1 and CDR2 (germline): SGHDT, YYEEEE. For the CDR3, the DNA is TGTGCCAGCAGCTTATGGGATCGCGGACTAGCGGGAGGGCCGGGGCAGTTCTTC. Protein: CASSLWDRGLAGGPGQFF.

This clonotype was detected only once. The chain uses TRBV2 and TRBJ2-3; 11 bases map to TRBD1. In germline, CDR1 is SNHLY, CDR2 FYNNEI. The V segment lost 10 bases and the J segment 4 bases; nucleotides outside the gene matches: 4. The CDR3 loop spans 13 amino acids. The CDR3 sequence: CATPGQGADTQYF. CDR3 coding DNA: TGTGCCACACCGGGACAGGGGGCAGATACGCAGTATTTT.

The gene calls are TRBV11-2 and TRBJ1-1, with D uncertain. Germline CDR1 is SGHAT and CDR2 is FQNNGV. This CDR3 has 15 residues. V lost 1 base and J lost 1, with 10 bases in between. The CDR3 nucleotides read TGTGCCAGCAGCTTAGCACTGGGTAGGAACACTGAAGCTTTCTTT. Amino acids: CASSLALGRNTEAFF.

This clonotype was found a few times. The J gene is TRBJ2-2, the V gene TRBV29-1; D remains unclear. The CDR3 extends over 12 amino acids. V lost 5 bases, J lost 2 bases, and 6 bases lay in between. Germline V CDR1 and CDR2: SQVTM, ANQGSEA. CDR3: CSVPDNTGELFF. CDR3 coding DNA: TGCAGCGTTCCTGACAACACCGGGGAGCTGTTTTTT.

This clonotype occurred once. The chain couples TRBV27 to TRBJ2-1; TRBD1 agrees at 7 bases. CDR3 length equals 15 residues. The J segment lost 7 bases and the V segment lost 4 bases, leaving 10 bases of the junction unmatched. Germline V CDR1 and CDR2: MNHEY, SMNVEV (reference sequence). CDR3 in amino acids: CASSSSRGSLNEQFF. CDR3 nucleotide sequence: TGTGCCAGCAGTTCCTCCAGGGGGTCCCTAAATGAGCAGTTCTTC.

There are a few counts of this clonotype. The J gene is TRBJ1-5, the V gene TRBV15, with 7 bases identical to TRBD1. The junction had 5 bases not matched to a gene; V was cut back by 0 bases and J by 6 bases. The CDR3 has 15 residues. The germline V gene has CDR1 LNHNV and CDR2 YYDKDF (reference sequence). The CDR3: CATSRDQGGGQPQHF. Written as DNA, the CDR3 is TGTGCCACCAGCAGAGATCAGGGGGGTGGTCAGCCCCAGCATTTT.

This rearrangement joins TRBV5-6 to TRBJ2-2; 7 nucleotides align to TRBD1. Germline loops: CDR1 SGHDT, CDR2 YYEEEE. The length of the CDR3 is 15 residues. Trimming took 4 bases from V and 3 from J; bases not matched to a gene: 6. CDR3 DNA sequence: TGTGCCAGCAGCGTACTGACAGGGCACACCGGGGAGCTGTTTTTT. Its translation: CASSVLTGHTGELFF.

This clonotype was detected a few times. The CDR3 sequence is CSARSLSGSTAETQYF. As DNA, the CDR3 is TGCAGTGCTAGAAGCCTATCGGGATCTACCGCAGAGACCCAGTACTTC. The chain is built from TRBV20-1 and TRBJ2-5, with a tentative D call TRBD2 (5 bases). Trimming shortened V by 2 bases and J by 4 bases, and 20 bases separated the two germline ends. The CDR3 totals 16 residues. Germline CDR1 and CDR2: DFQATT and SNEGSKA (reference sequence).

The chain carries TRBV6-1 and TRBJ2-1; D possibly corresponds to TRBD1 (6 bases). This CDR3 has 15 residues. Trimming shortened V by 6 bases and J by 6 bases, and 18 bases separated the two germline ends. The germline gives CDR1 MNHNS, CDR2 SASEGT. The CDR3 DNA is TGTGCCAGCAGGGCCGCGCAGGGGATCCTCAATGAGCAGTTCTTC. Translation: CASRAAQGILNEQFF.

This clonotype was observed at least ten times. The chain's CDR3 is CASSLLAGSSYNEQFF. CDR3 DNA sequence: TGTGCCAGCAGCTTACTAGCGGGAAGCTCCTACAATGAGCAGTTCTTC. The genes are TRBV7-2 and TRBJ2-1; 9 bases align to TRBD2. This CDR3 comprises 16 residues. CDR1 SGHTA and CDR2 FQGNSA come from the germline V gene. The V gene end was trimmed by 2 bases and the J gene end by 0 bases; junction bases not matched to a gene: 2.

The chain couples TRBV20-1 to TRBJ2-7, with D unresolved. Germline CDR1 and CDR2: DFQATT and SNEGSKA (reference sequence). The V and J ends lost 1 base and 2 bases respectively, with 6 bases between them. The CDR3 totals 12 residues. CDR3 sequence (DNA): TGCAGTGCTAGAGTTGGGGCCTACGAGCAGTACTTC. Translating it yields CSARVGAYEQYF.

This clonotype was counted once. The chain has TRBV11-3 and TRBJ2-3; D is possibly TRBD1 or TRBD2 (5 bases each). The CDR3 contains 16 residues. Germline CDR1 is SGHNT and CDR2 is YENEEA. V was cut by 1 base and J by 7 bases, with 18 bases left in between. The CDR3 spells CASSLGGGAGRNTQYF. The CDR3 DNA reads TGTGCCAGCAGCTTAGGAGGTGGGGCAGGGAGAAATACGCAGTATTTT.

The chain employs TRBV19 and TRBJ1-5; D is ambiguous. Per germline, CDR1 LNHDA and CDR2 SQIVND (reference sequence). V was clipped by 1 base and J by 2 bases, with 6 bases between them. The CDR3 spans 14 residues. CDR3 DNA sequence: TGTGCCAGTAGTATAGTGGTGGGCAATCAGCCCCAGCATTTT. Its translation: CASSIVVGNQPQHF.